This T cell receptor beta chain is drawn from a study of CD8+ T cells in alopecia areata. Study in general: Oral tofacitinib (5 to 10 mg twice daily) was administered to treated patients. A 6-month period off drug followed tofacitinib, which lasted 6 to 18 months.

Treatment in this sample: oral pan-JAK inhibitor, 5-10 mg twice daily. Following RNA extraction, reverse transcription yielded cDNA that acted as the sequencing template. Generated by immunoSEQ multiplex PCR, the TCRdb table keeps only in-frame clones and is missing some. Found here are 90,000 to 150,000 clones, roughly 63% of them singletons; the top ten hold under 35%. A word on this clone: Its matching antigen is unknown.

Regarding the study as a whole: Among the top 100, expanded CD8+ clones were significantly decreased by tofacitinib, as was scalp clonality. Many expanded lesional clones persisted during tofacitinib (in both scalp and blood).

There are 14 residues in the CDR3. V lost 3 bases to trimming and J lost 1 base, with 8 bases between them. CDR1 is SGHTA, CDR2 FQGNSA, per germline. This chain joins TRBV7-2 and TRBJ2-3; D perhaps matches TRBD2 (5 bases). This TCR came from a human donor with alopecia areata. The sequenced sample was CD8+ T cells sorted from blood, obtained at week 4, from a patient treated with tofacitinib. As DNA, the CDR3 is TGTGCCAGCAGCTTTTTCGGGGGCACAGATACGCAGTATTTT. It codes for CASSFFGGTDTQYF.